This TCR beta chain was identified during a study of cytomegalovirus exposure and HLA in healthy donors. The J segment lost 0 bases and the V segment lost 4 bases, leaving 9 bases of the junction unmatched. CDR3 size: 17 residues. Germline V gene sequence: CDR1 SGDLS, CDR2 YYNGEE. Study findings and constraints: Segments of the TCR beta V type were, in most cases, productive about 87% or about 30% of the time in an earlier analysis. Accurate prediction of most subjects' HLA-A and HLA-B alleles from TCR beta sequences was reported.

The PCR made use of 60 Vbeta and 13 Jbeta primers. Produced via immunoSEQ multiplex PCR; TCRdb's table is partial and in-frame only. The table shows tens of thousands of clones, with roughly nine tenths occurring only once. As regards this clone: Antigen specificity is unknown.

The sequenced material came from PBMCs. The V and J genes are TRBV9 and TRBJ1-3; the match to TRBD1 covers 8 bases. The receptor comes from a woman aged 30 to 39 in good health and CMV-seropositive. The CDR3 region is CASSPRTGRLSGNTIYF. The CDR3 region has the DNA TGTGCCAGCAGCCCTCGGACAGGGCGCCTCTCTGGAAACACCATATATTTT.